What follows are 9 T cell receptor beta chains derived from one specimen sequenced in a study of molecular identifiers for immune sequencing clone quantification. TCRdb independently ran MiXCR on the PCR reads; one entry per CDR3 protein. The sample has about 640,000 distinct CDR3 sequences; less than 20% are singletons. Specimen: naive CD8+ T cells from blood, with Jurkat cell RNA spiked in. Described subset: FACS-sorted CD8+CD4-CCR7+CD45RA+ naive T cells. The receptors come from a human donor in good health. Some libraries in this study had Jurkat cell RNA spiked in.

The rearrangement uses TRBV5-6 and TRBJ1-1; TRBD1 might be the D (6 bases). V was clipped by 0 bases and J by 3 bases, with 12 bases between them. CDR1 is SGHDT, CDR2 YYEEEE, per germline. The CDR3 runs to 15 residues. This CDR3 is CASSLVRGGDTEAFF. The CDR3, as DNA: TGTGCCAGCAGCTTGGTCAGGGGAGGGGACACTGAAGCTTTCTTT.

With regard to this clonotype: A single base separates this from a much larger clone, so it may be a read error. The conserved closing phenylalanine or tryptophan is absent in this CDR3, likely reflecting a read error. The chain joins TRBV4-1 to TRBJ2-3, with D possibly TRBD2 on 6 matching bases. CDR1 is MGHRA, CDR2 YSYEKL, per germline. Trimming pared 1 base from V and 1 base from J, leaving 12 bases between. The CDR3 consists of 16 residues. This CDR3 is CASSQGFWGGTDTQYL. The CDR3 region has the DNA TGCGCCAGCAGCCAAGGTTTCTGGGGGGGCACAGATACGCAGTATCTT.

This clonotype was recorded many times. The J gene is TRBJ2-7, the V gene TRBV5-4; 8 bases match TRBD1. The CDR3 sequence is 14 residues long. In germline, CDR1 is SGHNT, CDR2 YYREEE (reference sequence). The J segment lost 5 bases and the V segment lost 0 bases, leaving 4 bases of the junction unmatched. As DNA, the CDR3 is TGTGCCAGCAGCTTGGGACAGGGGAGTGACGAGCAGTACTTC. Its protein product is CASSLGQGSDEQYF.

This clonotype was counted once. Since a much larger clone is just one base distant, this may be a read error. V usage is TRBV30 and J usage is TRBJ1-5; no clear D gene. V was shortened by 2 bases and J by 9 bases, with 14 bases between the two germline ends. There are 13 residues in the CDR3. Germline loops: CDR1 GTSNPN, CDR2 SVGIG (reference sequence). Here the CDR3 DNA reads TGTGCCTGGAGTATCGCAGGCCCGGCGCCCCAGCATTTT. Protein: CAWSIAGPAPQHF.

In its sample, this clonotype was seen a few times. The chain has TRBV4-3 and TRBJ2-3; 10 nucleotides align to TRBD2. The CDR3 is made up of 17 amino acids. Per germline, CDR1 LGHNA and CDR2 YSLEER. Trimming took 4 bases from V and 3 from J; bases not matched to a gene: 10. CDR3 nucleotides: TGCGCCAGCAGCCCTGACCTAGCGGGAGTGTGGACAGATACGCAGTATTTT. Its protein is CASSPDLAGVWTDTQYF.

For this clonotype: This clone may be a read error of a much larger clone one base away. This sequence joins TRBV4-3 and TRBJ1-1, with a tentative D call TRBD1 (5 bases). The length of the CDR3 is 15 residues. The V gene's germline CDR1 is LGHNA and CDR2 YSLEER. Trimming stripped 2 bases from V and 11 bases from J, with 21 bases between. The CDR3 sequence: CASSQSGAWGSDAFF. The CDR3 DNA reads as TGCGCCAGCAGCCAAAGCGGGGCGTGGGGAAGTGACGCTTTCTTT.

This clonotype was seen at least ten times. The chain employs TRBV2 and TRBJ2-3; 9 bases are a match to TRBD2. The V segment lost 2 bases and the J segment 3 bases; nucleotides outside the gene matches: 6. The CDR3 is 16 amino acids. CDR1 SNHLY and CDR2 FYNNEI come from the germline V gene. This chain's CDR3 is CASSERSSGMTDTQYF. The DNA for the CDR3 is TGTGCCAGCAGTGAAAGGTCTAGCGGGATGACAGATACGCAGTATTTT.

This clonotype was seen a handful of times. In nucleotides, the CDR3 is TGTGCCAGCTCACCCTTAGCGGGACATGACAATGAGCAGTTCTTC. It encodes CASSPLAGHDNEQFF. This chain links TRBV18 with TRBJ2-1; 8 nucleotides line up with TRBD2. CDR1 KGHSH and CDR2 LQKENI come from the germline V gene. Trimming took 3 bases from V and 5 from J; bases not matched to a gene: 6. CDR3 length equals 15 residues.

This clonotype was detected ten times or more. CDR3 region: CASSSLLGATDTQYF. The DNA of the CDR3 is TGTGCCAGCAGTTCGCTTCTCGGGGCGACAGATACGCAGTATTTT. The V call is TRBV27, the J call TRBJ2-3, with D tentatively TRBD1 or TRBD2 (5 bases each). Germline CDR1 MNHEY, CDR2 SMNVEV (reference sequence). V dropped 4 bases and J dropped 3 bases, with 14 bases sitting between them. The CDR3 is 15 residues long.